The 30 T cell receptor beta chains below were found in one sample sequenced in a study of long-term antiretroviral therapy in people with HIV. The authors ran the immunoSEQ assay, v3.0, at survey level. Clones were sequenced by immunoSEQ multiplex PCR, and TCRdb holds only the in-frame ones, with some missing. The profile shows 20,000 to 25,000 clones, around 81% of them singletons. Source: unsorted PBMCs, taken 1.6 years after starting antiretroviral therapy. The receptors derive from a man in his forties with HIV.

The gene calls are TRBV7-9 and TRBJ2-1, with D unclear. CDR1 and CDR2 from the germline V gene are SEHNR and FQNEAQ (reference sequence). Trimming removed 3 bases from V and 3 bases from J, with 6 bases in between. The CDR3 is 13 amino acids. The CDR3 DNA reads as TGTGCCAGCAGCTTCAAGGACTACAATGAGCAGTTCTTC. Translated, it gives CASSFKDYNEQFF.

This chain connects TRBV11-2 to TRBJ2-7; 12 bases are a match to TRBD1. V lost 5 bases, J lost 3 bases, and 8 bases stayed unmatched. The CDR3 extends over 16 amino acids. Germline V gives CDR1 SGHAT, CDR2 FQNNGV. CDR3: CASSDRDRGHGYEQYF. The CDR3 DNA follows: TGTGCCAGCAGCGACCGGGACAGGGGGCACGGCTACGAGCAGTACTTC.

The chain uses TRBV6-1 and TRBJ2-5, with no clear D. Trimming cost V 2 bases and J 4 bases, with 8 bases left between them. The length of the CDR3 is 13 residues. The germline V gene has CDR1 MNHNS and CDR2 SASEGT. This CDR3 reads CASSERGLETQYF. The CDR3 DNA reads TGTGCCAGCAGTGAACGAGGTTTAGAGACCCAGTACTTC.

V gene TRBV6-1 combines with J gene TRBJ2-5; D is possibly TRBD1 (6 bases). CDR1 is MNHNS, CDR2 SASEGT, per germline. This CDR3 is built from 14 residues. V was clipped by 3 bases and J by 2 bases, with 10 bases between them. CDR3 loop: CASSDWTVQETQYF. The DNA for the CDR3 is TGTGCCAGCAGTGATTGGACAGTTCAAGAGACCCAGTACTTC.

CDR3 sequence reads: CASSVLGTNRGELFF. In DNA, the CDR3 is TGTGCCAGCAGCGTATTGGGAACCAATAGGGGGGAGCTGTTTTTT. The J gene is TRBJ2-2, the V gene TRBV9; D not resolved. CDR1 and CDR2 (germline): SGDLS, YYNGEE. This CDR3 has 15 amino acids. Trimming pared 1 base from V and 8 bases from J, leaving 15 bases between.

The V gene is TRBV27, the J gene TRBJ2-1; 10 nucleotides agree with TRBD2. The CDR3 consists of 15 residues. The germline V gene has CDR1 MNHEY and CDR2 SMNVEV (reference sequence). Trimming at V came to 2 bases and at J to 4 bases, leaving 2 bases not matched to a gene. The CDR3 DNA is TGTGCCAGCAGTTTACAGCGGGAGGGGTACAATGAGCAGTTCTTC. Encoded protein: CASSLQREGYNEQFF.

J is TRBJ1-2 and V is TRBV10-2, with 11 positions matching TRBD1. The CDR3 is 16 residues long. V shed 0 bases, J shed 8 bases, and the junction held 8 bases outside the gene matches. From germline, CDR1 is WSHSY and CDR2 SAAADI. CDR3 DNA sequence: TGCGCCAGCAGTGAGTCGACTCCGGACAGGGGGCAAGGCTACACCTTC. It specifies CASSESTPDRGQGYTF.

The rearrangement links TRBV19 to TRBJ1-1; 8 bases map to TRBD1. Germline trimming cut 3 bases from V and 1 base from J; bases unmatched to any gene: 10. This CDR3 comprises 17 residues. Germline CDR1 reads LNHDA; CDR2 reads SQIVND (reference sequence). The CDR3 loop reads CASSMAPGQGANTEAFF. The CDR3 DNA follows: TGTGCCAGTAGTATGGCCCCAGGACAGGGCGCGAACACTGAAGCTTTCTTT.

V usage is TRBV2 and J usage is TRBJ2-2; D unclear. The CDR3 has 14 amino acids. Germline V gives CDR1 SNHLY, CDR2 FYNNEI. Trimming cost V 6 bases and J 0 bases, with 8 bases left between them. The CDR3 sequence is CASSYASNTGELFF. The CDR3 region has the DNA TGTGCCAGCAGCTATGCATCGAACACCGGGGAGCTGTTTTTT.

The rearrangement uses TRBV30 and TRBJ2-7; maybe TRBD2 (5 bases). V was clipped by 1 base and J by 3 bases, with 16 bases between them. Germline assignment: CDR1 GTSNPN and CDR2 SVGIG (reference sequence). The CDR3 has 15 amino acids. As DNA, the CDR3 is TGTGCCTGGAGTGGAGGGTATGTAGGGAGCTACGAGCAGTACTTC. Encoded protein: CAWSGGYVGSYEQYF.

The chain employs TRBV13 and TRBJ2-2; D remains unclear. The CDR3 spans 13 residues. Trimming cost V 5 bases and J 0 bases, with 4 bases left between them. In germline, CDR1 is PRHDT, CDR2 FYEKMQ (reference sequence). As DNA, the CDR3 is TGTGCCAGCAGCCCAGCGAACACCGGGGAGCTGTTTTTT. Translation gives CASSPANTGELFF. Full variable domain (remainder filled in from reference TRBV13 and TRBJ2-2): AAGVIQSPRHLIKEKRETATLKCYPIPRHDTVYWYQQGPGQDPQFLISFYEKMQSDKGSIPDRFSAQQFSDYHSELNMSSLELGDSALYFCASSPANTGELFFGEGSRLTVL.

The chain employs TRBV28 and TRBJ1-5, with D perhaps matching TRBD1 (5 bases). Germline V CDR1 and CDR2: MDHEN, SYDVKM. Trimming removed 5 bases from V and 0 bases from J, with 11 bases in between. CDR3 length: 15 residues. This CDR3 is CASSIGQYSNQPQHF. The CDR3 coding sequence is TGTGCCAGCAGTATAGGACAATATAGCAATCAGCCCCAGCATTTT.

The V call is TRBV4-1, the J call TRBJ1-2, with 7 bases aligning to TRBD1. This CDR3 has 15 residues. The ends lost 4 bases at V and 0 bases at J; junction bases unmatched: 5. Germline CDR1 reads MGHRA; CDR2 reads YSYEKL. The CDR3 sequence: CASSPYGTANYGYTF. CDR3 in DNA: TGCGCCAGCAGCCCCTACGGGACAGCTAACTATGGCTACACCTTC.

CDR3 coding DNA: TGCGCCAGCAGCCAAGTTCGTGTAGGGGGCAACACCGGGGAGCTGTTTTTT. This translates into CASSQVRVGGNTGELFF. The rearrangement uses TRBV4-1 and TRBJ2-2; 7 bases line up with TRBD1. Per germline, CDR1 MGHRA and CDR2 YSYEKL. The CDR3 is 17 residues long. V lost 1 base and J lost 2; bases outside the gene matches: 7.

The chain combines TRBV4-2 with TRBJ2-7; weak D call: TRBD1 (6 bases). V was clipped by 4 bases and J by 1 base, with 20 bases between them. The CDR3 runs to 17 residues. Germline assignment: CDR1 LGHNA and CDR2 YNFKEQ. CDR3 protein: CASSPGVGDAFSYEQYF. The DNA for the CDR3 is TGTGCCAGCAGCCCAGGGGTTGGGGACGCCTTTTCCTACGAGCAGTACTTC.

The V gene is TRBV7-9, the J gene TRBJ1-1, with 11 bases lining up with TRBD1. The CDR3 runs to 14 residues. The V and J ends lost 4 bases and 4 bases, in that order; junction bases with no gene match: 2. Germline-derived CDR1 and CDR2 are SEHNR and FQNEAQ (reference sequence). The CDR3 sequence is CASSSGQGATEAFF. In DNA, the CDR3 is TGTGCCAGCAGCTCCGGACAGGGGGCCACTGAAGCTTTCTTT.

V gene TRBV7-8 combines with J gene TRBJ2-7; no clear D. The CDR3 extends over 14 amino acids. Trimming shortened V by 5 bases and J by 5 bases, and 16 bases separated the two germline ends. CDR1 is SGHVS and CDR2 is FQNEAQ in the germline V gene. The CDR3, as DNA: TGTGCCAGCAGCCCACCATTCGACGAGAACGAGCAGTACTTC. Translated, it gives CASSPPFDENEQYF.

This clone has a handful of counts. The V call is TRBV4-1, the J call TRBJ2-7; 8 bases fit TRBD1. With V trimmed by 0 bases and J by 3 bases, 7 bases remained unmatched. This CDR3 spans 16 amino acids. Looked up from germline, CDR1 is MGHRA and CDR2 is YSYEKL. The CDR3 DNA follows: TGCGCCAGCAGCCAAGAGAGGGACAGGAGTTACTACGAGCAGTACTTC. It codes for CASSQERDRSYYEQYF.

The chain employs TRBV6-6 and TRBJ1-5; D not resolved. V lost 5 bases to trimming and J lost 5 bases, with 7 bases between them. The germline V gene has CDR1 MNHNY and CDR2 SVGAGI (reference sequence). The CDR3 length is 12 residues. CDR3 nucleotides: TGTGCCAGCAGTGACGGCTATCAGCCCCAGCATTTT. Encoded protein: CASSDGYQPQHF.

The chain joins TRBV15 to TRBJ2-2, with no clear D. The CDR3 contains 15 residues. V was cut by 5 bases and J by 1 base, with 11 bases left in between. Germline V gene data show CDR1 as LNHNV and CDR2 as YYDKDF (reference sequence). The chain's CDR3 is CATSGDIRNTGELFF. The CDR3 DNA is TGTGCCACCAGCGGTGACATAAGGAACACCGGGGAGCTGTTTTTT.

The chain recombines TRBV29-1 with TRBJ1-1; D uncertain. Germline loops: CDR1 SQVTM, CDR2 ANQGSEA. This CDR3 contains 12 residues. The germline V and J ends were trimmed by 7 bases and 1 base, with 10 bases remaining between them. The CDR3 bases are TGCAGCGCCATTACAGCGAACACTGAAGCTTTCTTT. Translation gives CSAITANTEAFF.

This chain links TRBV4-1 with TRBJ2-7; tentative D call: TRBD2 (5 bases). Germline lookup yields CDR1 MGHRA and CDR2 YSYEKL. Trimming left V 1 base short and J 3 bases short, with 10 bases between. The CDR3 length is 14 residues. The CDR3 region is CASSQGEGIYEQYF. The CDR3 coding sequence is TGCGCCAGCAGCCAAGGCGAGGGAATCTACGAGCAGTACTTC.

The chain combines TRBV13 with TRBJ1-1; 11 nucleotides align to TRBD1. The trim removed 8 bases at V and 2 bases at J, leaving 10 bases unmatched. Per germline, CDR1 PRHDT and CDR2 FYEKMQ (reference sequence). CDR3 size: 16 residues. CDR3 amino acids: CASGARDRGFNTEAFF. The CDR3 nucleotides are TGTGCCAGCGGAGCCCGGGACAGGGGGTTTAACACTGAAGCTTTCTTT.

CDR3 amino acids: CASSVGSGDEKLFF. In DNA, the CDR3 is TGTGCCAGCAGCGTAGGGTCAGGGGATGAAAAACTGTTTTTT. The rearrangement joins TRBV9 to TRBJ1-4; D perhaps matches TRBD1 (6 bases). The length of the CDR3 is 14 residues. The ends were cut back, 0 bases at V and 6 bases at J, with 9 bases in the middle. The germline V gene has CDR1 SGDLS and CDR2 YYNGEE.

The rearrangement joins TRBV18 to TRBJ2-7, with TRBD1 as a possible D gene (6 bases). CDR1 and CDR2 (germline): KGHSH, LQKENI. Trimming shortened V by 2 bases and J by 2 bases, and 16 bases separated the two germline ends. The length of the CDR3 is 16 residues. In DNA, the CDR3 is TGTGCCAGCTCACCAATTATCTCAACAGGGACCTACGAGCAGTACTTC. Translation: CASSPIISTGTYEQYF.

V and J are TRBV10-1 and TRBJ1-1; no clear D gene. V lost 6 bases and J 1 base, leaving 12 bases between the germline ends. The CDR3 has 14 residues. Germline-derived CDR1 and CDR2 are WNHNN and SYGVQD (reference sequence). CDR3 region: CASSAMGSNTEAFF. The CDR3 coding sequence is TGCGCCAGCAGCGCCATGGGCTCGAACACTGAAGCTTTCTTT.

V and J are TRBV25-1 and TRBJ2-7; 7 nucleotides agree with TRBD2. This CDR3 spans 12 amino acids. After removal of 2 bases from V and 8 bases from J, the junction contained 3 bases not matched to a gene. Germline V CDR1 and CDR2: MGHDK, SYGVNS. CDR3 amino acids: CASSEAGTKQYF. The CDR3 DNA reads TGTGCCAGCAGTGAAGCCGGGACTAAGCAGTACTTC.

This clone is a singleton in its sample. This chain connects TRBV19 to TRBJ2-1, with TRBD2 matching over 7 bases. Germline-derived CDR1 and CDR2 are LNHDA and SQIVND (reference sequence). This CDR3 region has 15 residues. J was trimmed by 3 bases and V by 3 bases; bases with no gene match: 5. The CDR3 DNA reads TGTGCCAGTAGTATGGGAGGGGAGAGCTACAATGAGCAGTTCTTC. This codes for CASSMGGESYNEQFF. Looking up the rest from reference TRBV19 and TRBJ2-1 gives the full variable domain: DGGITQSPKYLFRKEGQNVTLSCEQNLNHDAMYWYRQDPGQGLRLIYYSQIVNDFQKGDIAEGYSVSREKKESFPLTVTSAQKNPTAFYLCASSMGGESYNEQFFGPGTRLTVL.

This clone was counted between two and nine times. The V and J genes are TRBV9 and TRBJ2-7; 13 positions match TRBD2. Germline trimming cut 0 bases from V and 6 bases from J; bases unmatched to any gene: 3. Germline assignment: CDR1 SGDLS and CDR2 YYNGEE. The CDR3 contains 15 residues. Written as DNA, the CDR3 is TGTGCCAGCAGCGTAGGGACTAGCGGGGGCTTCGAGCAGTACTTC. Translating gives CASSVGTSGGFEQYF.

The CDR3 protein is CASTWGDTEAFF. The CDR3 region has the DNA TGTGCCAGCACTTGGGGGGACACTGAAGCTTTCTTT. The rearrangement links TRBV2 to TRBJ1-1; D is possibly TRBD1 (5 bases). Per germline, CDR1 SNHLY and CDR2 FYNNEI. V lost 7 bases, J lost 3 bases, and 9 bases lay in between. The CDR3 extends over 12 amino acids.